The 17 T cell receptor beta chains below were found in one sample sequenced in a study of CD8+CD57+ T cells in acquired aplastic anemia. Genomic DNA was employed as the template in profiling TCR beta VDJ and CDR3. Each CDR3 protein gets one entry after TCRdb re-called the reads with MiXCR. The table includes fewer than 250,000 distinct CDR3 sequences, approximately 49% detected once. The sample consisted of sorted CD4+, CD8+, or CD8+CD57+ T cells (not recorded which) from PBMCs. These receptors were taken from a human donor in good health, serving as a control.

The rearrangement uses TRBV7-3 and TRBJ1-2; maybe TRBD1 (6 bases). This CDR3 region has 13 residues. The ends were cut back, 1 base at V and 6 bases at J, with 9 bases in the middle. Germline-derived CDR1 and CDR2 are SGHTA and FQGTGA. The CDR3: CASSLNSGDGYTF. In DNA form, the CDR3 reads TGTGCCAGCAGCTTAAATTCAGGGGATGGCTACACCTTC.

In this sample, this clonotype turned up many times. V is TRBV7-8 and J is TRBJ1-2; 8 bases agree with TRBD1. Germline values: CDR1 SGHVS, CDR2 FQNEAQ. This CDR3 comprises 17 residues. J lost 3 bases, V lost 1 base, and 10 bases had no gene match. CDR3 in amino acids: CASSLGIGAGGDYGYTF. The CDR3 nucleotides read TGTGCCAGCAGCTTAGGCATCGGGGCAGGGGGCGACTATGGCTACACCTTC.

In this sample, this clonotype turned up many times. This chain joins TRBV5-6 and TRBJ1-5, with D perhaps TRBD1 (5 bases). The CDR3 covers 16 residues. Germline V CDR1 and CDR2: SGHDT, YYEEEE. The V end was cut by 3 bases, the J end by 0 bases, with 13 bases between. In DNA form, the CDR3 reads TGTGCCAGCAGCTGGGGCCCCTCGGATAGCAATCAGCCCCAGCATTTT. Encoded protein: CASSWGPSDSNQPQHF.

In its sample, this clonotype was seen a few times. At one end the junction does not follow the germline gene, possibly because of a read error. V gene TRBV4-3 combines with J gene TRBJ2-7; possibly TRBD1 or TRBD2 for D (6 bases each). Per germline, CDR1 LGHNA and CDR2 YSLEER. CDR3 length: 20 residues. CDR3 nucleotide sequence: TGCACCAGCAGCCAATTTGGGTCGTTTCCGGGGGCGAACCCTTCCTACGAGCAGTACTTC. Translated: CTSSQFGSFPGANPSYEQYF.

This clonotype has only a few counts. The CDR3 loop reads CATSGSGRGEQYF. Written as DNA, the CDR3 is TGTGCCACCTCCGGATCGGGTAGGGGCGAGCAGTACTTC. This chain links TRBV15 with TRBJ2-7; possibly TRBD1 for D (5 bases). This CDR3 has 13 residues. Per germline, CDR1 LNHNV and CDR2 YYDKDF (reference sequence). The germline V and J ends were trimmed by 8 bases and 6 bases, with 17 bases remaining between them.

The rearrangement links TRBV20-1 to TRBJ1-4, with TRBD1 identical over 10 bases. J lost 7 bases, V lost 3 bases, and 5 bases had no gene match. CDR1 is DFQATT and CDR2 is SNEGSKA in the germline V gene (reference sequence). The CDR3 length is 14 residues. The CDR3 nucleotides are TGCAGTGCTAGCCCGGGACAGGGGTCTGAAAAACTGTTTTTT. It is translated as CSASPGQGSEKLFF.

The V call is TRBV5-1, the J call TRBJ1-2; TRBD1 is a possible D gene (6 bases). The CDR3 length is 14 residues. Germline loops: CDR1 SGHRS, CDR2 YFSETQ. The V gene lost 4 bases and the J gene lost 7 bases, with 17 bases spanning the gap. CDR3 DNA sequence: TGCGCCAGCAGCCTGACAGGAATGGAGAGTGGCTACACCTTC. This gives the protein CASSLTGMESGYTF.

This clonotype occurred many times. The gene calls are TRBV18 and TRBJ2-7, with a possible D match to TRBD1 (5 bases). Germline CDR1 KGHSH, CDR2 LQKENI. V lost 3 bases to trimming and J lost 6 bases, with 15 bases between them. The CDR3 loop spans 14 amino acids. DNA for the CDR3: TGTGCCAGCTCACCGTCCGGGTGGGGCGCCGAGCAGTACTTC. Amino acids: CASSPSGWGAEQYF.

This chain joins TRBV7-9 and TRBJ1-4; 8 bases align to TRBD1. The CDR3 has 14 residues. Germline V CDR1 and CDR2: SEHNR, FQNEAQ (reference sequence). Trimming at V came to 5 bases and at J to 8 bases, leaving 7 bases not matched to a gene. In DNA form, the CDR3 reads TGTGCCAGCAGCCCCCAGGGGGCACGGGAAAAACTGTTTTTT. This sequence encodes CASSPQGAREKLFF. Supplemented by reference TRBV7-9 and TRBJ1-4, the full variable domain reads DTGVSQNPRHKITKRGQNVTFRCDPISEHNRLYWYRQTLGQGPEFLTYFQNEAQLEKSRLLSDRFSAERPKGSFSTLEIQRTEQGDSAMYLCASSPQGAREKLFFGSGTQLSVL.

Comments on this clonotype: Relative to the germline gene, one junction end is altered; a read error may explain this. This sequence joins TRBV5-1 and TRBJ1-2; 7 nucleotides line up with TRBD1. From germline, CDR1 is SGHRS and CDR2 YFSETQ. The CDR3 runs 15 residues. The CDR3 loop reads CASSNGQVYSYGYTF. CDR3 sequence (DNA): TGTGCCAGCAGCAATGGACAGGTTTACTCCTATGGCTACACCTTC.

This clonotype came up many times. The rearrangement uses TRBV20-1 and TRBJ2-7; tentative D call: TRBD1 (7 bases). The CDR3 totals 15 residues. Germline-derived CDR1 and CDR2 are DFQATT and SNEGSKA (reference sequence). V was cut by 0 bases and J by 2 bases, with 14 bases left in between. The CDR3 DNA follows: TGCAGTGCTAGAGATCGGTCAGGGGGGACCTACGAGCAGTACTTC. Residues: CSARDRSGGTYEQYF.

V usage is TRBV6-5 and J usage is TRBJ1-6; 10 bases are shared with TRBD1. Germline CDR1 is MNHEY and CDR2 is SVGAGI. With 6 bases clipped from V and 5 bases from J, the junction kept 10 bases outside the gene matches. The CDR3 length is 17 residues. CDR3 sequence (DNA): TGTGCCAGCAGCCGTAGGGAGACAGGGGGCCATAATTCACCCCTCCACTTT. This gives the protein CASSRRETGGHNSPLHF.

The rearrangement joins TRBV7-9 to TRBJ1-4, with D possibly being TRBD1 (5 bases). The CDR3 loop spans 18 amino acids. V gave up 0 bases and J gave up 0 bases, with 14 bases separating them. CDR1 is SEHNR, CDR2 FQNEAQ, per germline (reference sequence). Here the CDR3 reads CASSLAPGTAATNEKLFF. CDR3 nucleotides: TGTGCCAGCAGCTTAGCGCCCGGGACGGCTGCAACTAATGAAAAACTGTTTTTT.

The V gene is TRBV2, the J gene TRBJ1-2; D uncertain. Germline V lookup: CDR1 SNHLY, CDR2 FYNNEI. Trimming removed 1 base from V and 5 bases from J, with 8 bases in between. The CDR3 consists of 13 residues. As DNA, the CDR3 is TGTGCCAGCAGTGAAGACAGAGGATATGGCTACACCTTC. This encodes CASSEDRGYGYTF.

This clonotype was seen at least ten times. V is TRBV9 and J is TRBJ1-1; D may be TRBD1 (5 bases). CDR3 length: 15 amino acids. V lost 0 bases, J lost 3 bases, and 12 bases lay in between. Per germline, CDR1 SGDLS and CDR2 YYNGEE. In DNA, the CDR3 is TGTGCCAGCAGCGTAGCTGGTATGGGGCACACTGAAGCTTTCTTT. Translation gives CASSVAGMGHTEAFF.

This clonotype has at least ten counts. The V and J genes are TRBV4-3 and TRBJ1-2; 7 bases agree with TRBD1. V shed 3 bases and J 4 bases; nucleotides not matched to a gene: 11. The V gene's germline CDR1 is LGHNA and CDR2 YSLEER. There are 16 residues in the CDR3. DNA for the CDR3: TGCGCCAGCAGCCAGGACCCGATAGCAGGGGGCTATGGCTACACCTTC. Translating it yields CASSQDPIAGGYGYTF.

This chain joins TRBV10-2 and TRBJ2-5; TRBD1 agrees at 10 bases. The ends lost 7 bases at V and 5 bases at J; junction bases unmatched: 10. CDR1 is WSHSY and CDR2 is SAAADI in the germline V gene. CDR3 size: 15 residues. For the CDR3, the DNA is TGCGCCAGCAACCCGGGACAGGGGAGTTGGGAGACCCAGTACTTC. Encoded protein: CASNPGQGSWETQYF.